This is a list of T cell receptor beta chains from one sample in a study of blood T cells in healthy people across ages. MiXCR, run by TCRdb on the 5' RACE reads, gives a single entry per CDR3 protein. The sample includes around 600,000 distinct CDR3 sequences, more than 45% of them seen just once. Sequenced input: blood. The receptors shown here come from a man older than 75 in good health. Both conserved end residues are trimmed from each CDR3. The D gene is left open where the match is weak. The listing skips clone size in some rows; elsewhere it reads once, few, many or a size class.

>10|TRBV7-6|TRBJ2-3|-|-
ASSQRERTQY
>15|TRBV6-6|TRBJ2-2|-|TRBD2
ASSYLGTSGGAGELF
>13|TRBV6-2/TRBV6-3|TRBJ2-7|many|TRBD2
ASSYSGTGGSEQY
>13|TRBV9|TRBJ2-1|-|-
ASSDGGYLGQEQF
>11|TRBV9|TRBJ2-7|-|-
ASSPGGTVLPY
>11|TRBV6-6|TRBJ1-2|many|TRBD1
ASSRDSYYGYT
>14|TRBV27|TRBJ2-3|few|TRBD2
ASSSSGGVSYDTQY
>11|TRBV3-1|TRBJ2-5|-|-
ACSQSAGETQY
>13|TRBV20-1|TRBJ2-7|many|TRBD1
SARYPQGQGYEQY
>11|TRBV11-1|TRBJ1-2|few|-
ASSYRDDYGYT
>12|TRBV12-3/TRBV12-4|TRBJ1-1|-|TRBD1
ASSFRDRATEAF
>12|TRBV7-2|TRBJ2-3|-|-
ASSSSKSTDTQY
>12|TRBV20-1|-|few|TRBD2
SARGAGGRLEQY
>11|TRBV20-1|TRBJ2-7|-|-
SAILASSYEQY
>10|TRBV29-1|TRBJ2-4|-|-
SVEGGDNIQY
>14|TRBV25-1|TRBJ2-3|-|-
ASSELWTPGTDTQY
>13|TRBV9|TRBJ2-5|-|-
ASSVEAAPWETQY
>12|TRBV20-1|TRBJ2-3|-|-
SARESSRLDTQY
>12|TRBV5-6|TRBJ2-1|-|TRBD1
ASRGQGINNEQF
>13|TRBV6-1|TRBJ2-6|-|-
ASSPGFTGANVLT
>14|TRBV20-1|TRBJ2-3|-|TRBD2
SAPSRTSGATDTQY
>13|TRBV10-3|TRBJ1-5|few|TRBD1
AISDSDRGYQPQH
>12|TRBV5-1|TRBJ2-7|-|-
ASRGQRGTYEQY
>12|TRBV20-1|TRBJ2-5|few|-
SAKREGLAGTQY
>11|TRBV20-1|TRBJ2-1|few|TRBD2
SARRGGYNEQF
>12|TRBV7-2|-|-|-
ASSVAPAVPEQY
>12|TRBV2|TRBJ1-2|few|-
ASSLLRELYGYT
>11|TRBV25-1|TRBJ1-1|-|-
ASSGGGDFGAF
>11|TRBV11-2|TRBJ1-5|few|-
ASSLDINQPQH
>13|TRBV27|TRBJ2-5|-|-
ASSLAQTFQETQY
>11|TRBV6-6|TRBJ2-7|many|-
ASRLDSSYEQY
>13|TRBV6-6|TRBJ1-1|-|TRBD1
VSSLGTGMNTEAF
>11|TRBV6-5|TRBJ1-6|many|-
ASTQRGRSPLH
>15|TRBV6-2/TRBV6-3|TRBJ2-4|-|TRBD1
ASSYPGTGGWRNIQY
>13|TRBV4-3|TRBJ1-5|few|TRBD1
ASSQNRGTNQPQH
>10|TRBV29-1|TRBJ2-5|few|-
SVEDRQLCTY
>9|TRBV7-2|TRBJ2-7|few|-
ASSKGGEQY
>13|TRBV27|TRBJ2-3|few|-
ASSFGPTAPFKQY
>13|TRBV2|TRBJ2-6|-|-
ASRAPSSGANVLT
>13|TRBV20-1|TRBJ2-1|few|TRBD2
SAGPGLAGGNEQF
>11|TRBV29-1|TRBJ2-6|-|-
SVAYSGANVLT
>14|TRBV6-2/TRBV6-3|TRBJ2-1|-|TRBD2
ASSSDRLAGYNEQF
>16|TRBV6-5|TRBJ1-5|-|-
ASSYARNSEYGNQPQH
>9|TRBV7-2|TRBJ2-1|many|-
ASSLRGEQF
>15|TRBV29-1|TRBJ2-1|few|TRBD2
SVVVAGGRGSYNEQF
>10|TRBV12-3/TRBV12-4|TRBJ1-5|-|-
ASSSYNQPQH
>15|TRBV28|TRBJ2-7|-|-
ASSSASGRGFGYEQY
>14|TRBV7-2|TRBJ2-3|-|-
ASSRGARTSTDTQY
>12|TRBV6-5|TRBJ2-7|-|TRBD2
ASSARGSSGEQY
>11|TRBV20-1|-|-|-
SARGAALETQY
>12|TRBV10-3|TRBJ1-6|few|-
AISEIEGNSPLH